These T cell receptor beta chains were read from a single sample in a study of human T cells and chemical hapten exposure. TCRdb fed the RACE reads into MiXCR, producing one record per CDR3 protein. Of more than 300,000 distinct CDR3 sequences in the sample, around 5.5% were seen once. The sequencing used whole blood, collected in connection with sensitization to the hapten diphenylcyclopropenone (DPC). These receptors all stem from a woman aged 45 to 65 with alopecia areata. Some clones in this sample may be carry-over from other donors' samples. The CDR3 runs from the conserved cysteine through the conserved F or W. Each record gives: D gene, V gene, J gene, clone size, CDR3 length, CDR3 protein, CDR3 DNA. The D gene is left open where the match is weak. A row's size may be missing; if present it is once, few, many or a size class.

d_gene: .
v_gene: TRBV2
j_gene: TRBJ1-6
abundance: few
len: 11
CDR3aa: CASSRRAPLHF
CDR3nt: TGTGCCAGCAGTCGTAGGGCACCCCTCCACTTT

d_gene: .
v_gene: TRBV24-1
j_gene: TRBJ1-5
abundance: .
len: 13
CDR3aa: CATSDDSNQPQHF
CDR3nt: TGTGCCACCAGTGATGATAGCAATCAGCCCCAGCATTTT

d_gene: .
v_gene: TRBV11-2
j_gene: TRBJ1-1
abundance: few
len: 13
CDR3aa: CASSFLRDTEAFF
CDR3nt: TGTGCCAGCAGCTTTTTGCGGGACACTGAAGCTTTCTTT

d_gene: .
v_gene: TRBV7-2
j_gene: TRBJ1-2
abundance: many
len: 15
CDR3aa: CASSPLGQYFYGYTF
CDR3nt: TGTGCCAGCAGCCCGCTCGGACAGTATTTCTATGGCTACACCTTC

d_gene: .
v_gene: TRBV7-9
j_gene: TRBJ2-1
abundance: many
len: 12
CDR3aa: CASSSGVNEQFF
CDR3nt: TGTGCCAGCAGCTCAGGGGTCAATGAGCAGTTCTTC

d_gene: TRBD2
v_gene: TRBV20-1
j_gene: TRBJ2-1
abundance: few
len: 14
CDR3aa: CSAISGAPANEQFF
CDR3nt: TGCAGTGCCATTAGCGGGGCTCCGGCGAATGAGCAGTTCTTC

d_gene: .
v_gene: TRBV20-1
j_gene: TRBJ2-7
abundance: many
len: 16
CDR3aa: CSARDLLAISSYEQYF
CDR3nt: TGCAGTGCTAGAGATCTATTAGCGATTAGCTCCTACGAGCAGTACTTC

d_gene: .
v_gene: TRBV13
j_gene: TRBJ1-1
abundance: few
len: 15
CDR3aa: CASSLRLDRNTEAFF
CDR3nt: TGTGCCAGCAGCCTCCGACTAGACAGGAACACTGAAGCTTTCTTT

d_gene: .
v_gene: TRBV14
j_gene: TRBJ2-3
abundance: few
len: 15
CDR3aa: CASPSRTRSTDTQYF
CDR3nt: TGTGCCAGCCCCTCCAGAACAAGGAGCACAGATACGCAGTATTTT

d_gene: .
v_gene: TRBV7-9
j_gene: TRBJ2-7
abundance: many
len: 12
CDR3aa: CASSPGTHEQYF
CDR3nt: TGTGCCAGCAGCCCAGGAACCCACGAGCAGTACTTC

d_gene: TRBD2
v_gene: TRBV15
j_gene: TRBJ2-7
abundance: .
len: 20
CDR3aa: CATSRIPGLAGGPISYEQYF
CDR3nt: TGTGCCACCAGCAGAATACCGGGACTAGCGGGAGGGCCCATTAGTTACGAGCAGTACTTC

d_gene: TRBD1
v_gene: TRBV28
j_gene: TRBJ1-5
abundance: few
len: 15
CDR3aa: CASSFRGPGNQPQHF
CDR3nt: TGTGCCAGCAGTTTTAGGGGGCCGGGCAATCAGCCCCAGCATTTT

d_gene: TRBD1
v_gene: TRBV6-6
j_gene: TRBJ2-6
abundance: many
len: 16
CDR3aa: CASSLGQGRGANVLTF
CDR3nt: TGTGCCAGCAGTCTAGGACAGGGGAGAGGGGCCAACGTCCTGACTTTC

d_gene: TRBD1
v_gene: TRBV28
j_gene: TRBJ2-6
abundance: .
len: 17
CDR3aa: CASSEDRIGAGANVLTF
CDR3nt: TGTGCCAGCAGTGAGGACAGGATCGGCGCTGGGGCCAACGTCCTGACTTTC

d_gene: .
v_gene: TRBV27
j_gene: TRBJ2-3
abundance: many
len: 13
CDR3aa: CASSPTGRSTQYF
CDR3nt: TGTGCCAGCAGCCCTACAGGGAGGTCGACGCAGTATTTT

d_gene: .
v_gene: TRBV6-1
j_gene: TRBJ1-2
abundance: .
len: 13
CDR3aa: CATDLGEYYGYTF
CDR3nt: TGTGCTACGGACCTGGGAGAATACTATGGCTACACCTTC

d_gene: .
v_gene: TRBV27
j_gene: TRBJ2-3
abundance: few
len: 16
CDR3aa: CASSLSVASARDTQYF
CDR3nt: TGTGCCAGCAGTTTATCGGTGGCTAGCGCTAGGGATACGCAGTATTTT

d_gene: .
v_gene: TRBV28
j_gene: TRBJ1-2
abundance: many
len: 13
CDR3aa: CATRREGAYGYTF
CDR3nt: TGTGCCACTCGGCGGGAAGGGGCCTATGGCTACACCTTC

d_gene: .
v_gene: TRBV28
j_gene: TRBJ2-7
abundance: many
len: 16
CDR3aa: CASSFPRSRLGYEQYF
CDR3nt: TGTGCCAGCAGTTTTCCCAGGTCACGTCTCGGCTACGAGCAGTACTTC

d_gene: .
v_gene: TRBV20-1
j_gene: TRBJ1-2
abundance: few
len: 14
CDR3aa: CSARDVGRAAGYTF
CDR3nt: TGCAGTGCTAGAGATGTAGGGCGCGCTGCTGGCTACACCTTC

d_gene: TRBD1
v_gene: TRBV2
j_gene: TRBJ1-5
abundance: .
len: 15
CDR3aa: CASSEEGDSYQPQHF
CDR3nt: TGTGCCAGCAGTGAAGAGGGGGACAGTTATCAGCCCCAGCATTTT

d_gene: .
v_gene: TRBV14
j_gene: TRBJ2-2
abundance: .
len: 15
CDR3aa: CASSPEGGRHGELFF
CDR3nt: TGTGCCAGCAGCCCCGAGGGGGGTAGGCACGGGGAGCTGTTTTTT

d_gene: TRBD2
v_gene: TRBV4-3
j_gene: TRBJ2-7
abundance: many
len: 16
CDR3aa: CASSQEVLAGLHEQYF
CDR3nt: TGCGCCAGCAGCCAAGAGGTACTAGCGGGACTCCACGAGCAGTACTTC

d_gene: .
v_gene: TRBV3-1
j_gene: TRBJ2-2
abundance: few
len: 12
CDR3aa: CASRRDTGELFF
CDR3nt: TGTGCCAGCAGACGGGACACCGGGGAGCTGTTTTTT

d_gene: .
v_gene: TRBV27
j_gene: TRBJ2-2
abundance: .
len: 11
CDR3aa: CASRVGGELFF
CDR3nt: TGTGCCAGCAGAGTAGGCGGGGAGCTGTTTTTT

d_gene: .
v_gene: TRBV6-1
j_gene: TRBJ2-5
abundance: few
len: 11
CDR3aa: CASSFPGAQYF
CDR3nt: TGTGCCAGCAGTTTCCCCGGGGCCCAGTACTTC

d_gene: TRBD1
v_gene: TRBV6-5
j_gene: TRBJ1-1
abundance: .
len: 15
CDR3aa: CASSIRGQSGTEAFF
CDR3nt: TGTGCCAGCAGCATCAGGGGGCAAAGTGGGACTGAAGCTTTCTTT

d_gene: TRBD1
v_gene: TRBV11-2
j_gene: TRBJ1-1
abundance: .
len: 16
CDR3aa: CASSLGRQGAGTEAFF
CDR3nt: TGTGCCAGCAGCTTAGGGCGGCAGGGGGCCGGCACTGAAGCTTTCTTT

d_gene: TRBD1
v_gene: TRBV29-1
j_gene: TRBJ1-1
abundance: many
len: 13
CDR3aa: CSVPPGQGGEAFF
CDR3nt: TGCAGCGTTCCGCCGGGACAGGGAGGTGAAGCTTTCTTT

d_gene: .
v_gene: TRBV6-5
j_gene: TRBJ2-7
abundance: many
len: 16
CDR3aa: CASSRRAPGVGGEQYF
CDR3nt: TGTGCCAGCAGTCGTAGGGCCCCAGGAGTCGGTGGGGAGCAGTACTTC

d_gene: .
v_gene: TRBV20-1
j_gene: TRBJ1-4
abundance: few
len: 13
CDR3aa: CSAPLPDIEKLFF
CDR3nt: TGCAGTGCTCCCCTCCCGGACATCGAAAAACTGTTTTTT

d_gene: .
v_gene: TRBV3-1
j_gene: TRBJ1-6
abundance: many
len: 14
CDR3aa: CASSPGPINSPLHF
CDR3nt: TGTGCCAGCAGCCCGGGACCGATAAATTCACCCCTCCACTTT

d_gene: TRBD2
v_gene: TRBV20-1
j_gene: TRBJ2-7
abundance: many
len: 16
CDR3aa: CSARDPPSGRVDEQYF
CDR3nt: TGCAGTGCTAGAGATCCTCCTAGCGGGAGAGTCGACGAGCAGTACTTC

d_gene: .
v_gene: TRBV14
j_gene: TRBJ2-7
abundance: .
len: 15
CDR3aa: CASSQTGDGHYEQYF
CDR3nt: TGTGCCAGCAGCCAAACGGGGGACGGCCACTACGAGCAGTACTTC

d_gene: TRBD1
v_gene: TRBV12-3/TRBV12-4
j_gene: TRBJ2-7
abundance: .
len: 14
CDR3aa: CASGTTGRVHEQYF
CDR3nt: TGTGCCAGCGGGACGACAGGGAGAGTCCACGAGCAGTACTTC

d_gene: .
v_gene: TRBV11-3
j_gene: TRBJ2-1
abundance: .
len: 13
CDR3aa: CASSLEGGHEQFF
CDR3nt: TGTGCCAGCAGCTTAGAGGGAGGACATGAGCAGTTCTTC

d_gene: .
v_gene: TRBV27
j_gene: TRBJ2-3
abundance: few
len: 17
CDR3aa: CASRTTLRGLGTDTQYF
CDR3nt: TGTGCCAGCAGAACGACTCTGAGGGGCTTGGGCACAGATACGCAGTATTTT

d_gene: .
v_gene: TRBV5-1
j_gene: TRBJ1-3
abundance: few
len: 15
CDR3aa: CASRDDLLSGNTIYF
CDR3nt: TGCGCCAGCAGAGACGACCTCCTCTCTGGAAACACCATATATTTT

d_gene: .
v_gene: TRBV5-4
j_gene: TRBJ2-3
abundance: .
len: 15
CDR3aa: CASSLDGQTADTQYF
CDR3nt: TGTGCCAGCAGCTTGGACGGACAGACGGCCGATACGCAGTATTTT

d_gene: .
v_gene: TRBV6-1
j_gene: TRBJ1-2
abundance: many
len: 12
CDR3aa: CASTGGPYGYTF
CDR3nt: TGTGCCAGCACCGGGGGACCGTATGGCTACACCTTC

d_gene: .
v_gene: TRBV28
j_gene: TRBJ1-1
abundance: many
len: 13
CDR3aa: CASSGVMNTEAFF
CDR3nt: TGTGCCAGCAGTGGGGTCATGAACACTGAAGCTTTCTTT

d_gene: .
v_gene: TRBV2
j_gene: TRBJ1-1
abundance: many
len: 13
CDR3aa: CASSAGSRTEAFF
CDR3nt: TGTGCCAGCAGTGCGGGGAGTAGGACTGAAGCTTTCTTT

d_gene: .
v_gene: TRBV3-1
j_gene: TRBJ1-2
abundance: few
len: 17
CDR3aa: CASSDIQNVGDYTGYTF
CDR3nt: TGTGCCAGCAGCGATATCCAAAACGTAGGCGACTATACTGGCTACACCTTC

d_gene: .
v_gene: TRBV10-2
j_gene: TRBJ2-3
abundance: many
len: 12
CDR3aa: CATRTSTDTQYF
CDR3nt: TGCGCCACCCGGACTAGCACAGATACGCAGTATTTT

d_gene: .
v_gene: TRBV27
j_gene: TRBJ1-6
abundance: many
len: 15
CDR3aa: CASTWDVGGASPLHF
CDR3nt: TGTGCCAGCACTTGGGACGTGGGGGGCGCCTCCCCCCTCCACTTT

d_gene: .
v_gene: TRBV4-1
j_gene: TRBJ2-3
abundance: many
len: 13
CDR3aa: CASSLSLTDTQYF
CDR3nt: TGCGCCAGCAGCCTTTCTCTCACAGATACGCAGTATTTT

d_gene: TRBD1
v_gene: TRBV29-1
j_gene: TRBJ1-1
abundance: few
len: 13
CDR3aa: CSGGTDLVTEAFF
CDR3nt: TGCAGCGGCGGGACAGACTTGGTCACTGAAGCTTTCTTT